This TCR beta chain stems from a study of cytotoxic CD8 clonotypes in ibrutinib-treated CLL. The V end lost 6 bases, the J end lost 1 base, and 16 bases lay between the germline ends. The CDR3 runs to 16 residues. Libraries were prepared by immunoSEQ multiplex PCR; TCRdb keeps only in-frame clonotypes and omits some of them. The table has around 140,000 clones, roughly 80% seen once; the top ten hold around 30%. This TCR was sampled from a human donor with chronic lymphocytic leukemia. The sample here was PBMCs, taken after 12 months of ibrutinib treatment. The chain has TRBV23-1 and TRBJ2-1, with D perhaps matching TRBD1 (6 bases). TRBV23-1 counts as an open reading frame of uncertain function. DNA of the CDR3: TGCGCCAGCAGATCCGGGACATGGGGATCCTACAATGAGCAGTTCTTC. It yields the protein CASRSGTWGSYNEQFF.